This T cell receptor beta chain emerged from a study of cytomegalovirus exposure and HLA in healthy donors. Study-wide points: For most TCR beta V segments, an earlier analysis put the productive rate at about 87% or about 30% of the time. HLA-A and HLA-B allele assignments for most subjects were reportedly predicted accurately using TCR beta sequences. Several top significant clusters appeared, in a later analysis, to be linked to common viral pathogens.

A word on this clone: The antigen is undetermined.

CDR1 SQVTM and CDR2 ANQGSEA come from the germline V gene. Germline trimming cut 7 bases from V and 4 bases from J; bases unmatched to any gene: 8. The CDR3 covers 15 residues. PCR used 60 Vbeta primers and 13 Jbeta primers. Some clones are missing from TCRdb's copy, which holds only in-frame ones; the method was immunoSEQ multiplex PCR. Seen in this sample are some 80,000 clones; the ten most common clones hold approximately 1%. V is TRBV29-1 and J is TRBJ2-1, with 12 positions matching TRBD2. The TCR sequence derives from a woman in her twenties or thirties in good health and CMV-seronegative. Sequencing was carried out using PBMCs. The CDR3 protein is CSARTSGNRYNEQFF. The DNA for the CDR3 is TGCAGCGCCAGGACTAGCGGGAACAGATACAATGAGCAGTTCTTC.